This note documents a single T cell receptor beta chain sequence. This specimen belongs to a study of T cell changes during pregnancy in multiple sclerosis. V was shortened by 0 bases and J by 5 bases, with 4 bases between the two germline ends. Looked up from germline, CDR1 is GTSNPN and CDR2 is SVGIG (reference sequence). The CDR3 runs to 11 residues. Only in-frame clones appear in the TCRdb table, and some are missing; sequencing was by immunoSEQ multiplex PCR. This sample has more than 11,000 clones, with 80% to 95% found just once. The specimen comprised peripheral blood, sampled in the second trimester of pregnancy. This sequence originates from a female donor in good health, enrolled as a control in a pregnancy study. The V and J genes are TRBV30 and TRBJ2-5, with D unresolved. CDR3 in amino acids: CAWSVGETQYF. The CDR3 nucleotides are TGTGCCTGGAGTGTCGGGGAGACCCAGTACTTC.